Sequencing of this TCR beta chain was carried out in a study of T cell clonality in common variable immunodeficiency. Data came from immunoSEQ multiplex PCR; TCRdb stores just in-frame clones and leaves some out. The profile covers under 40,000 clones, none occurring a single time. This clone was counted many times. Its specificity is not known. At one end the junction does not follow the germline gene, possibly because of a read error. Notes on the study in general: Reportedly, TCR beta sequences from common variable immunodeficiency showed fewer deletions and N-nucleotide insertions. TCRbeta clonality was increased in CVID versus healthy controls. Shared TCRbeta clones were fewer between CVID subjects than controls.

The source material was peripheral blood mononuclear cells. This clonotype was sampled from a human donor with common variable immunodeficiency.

The CDR3 protein is CASSQLGTSGYNEQFF. The sequenced part of the CDR3 DNA is TGCGCCAGCAGCCAACTAGGGACTAGCGGGTACAATGAG. The chain carries TRBV4-2 and TRBJ2-1; 12 positions match TRBD2. The CDR3 is cut off 3 residues early in the read; its end comes from the germline J gene. Germline-derived CDR1 and CDR2 are LGHNA and YNFKEQ. CDR3 length: 16 amino acids.